This TCR beta chain stems from a study of T cell repertoires in cytomegalovirus infection (dated by TCRdb to about 2019). Study-level background: Donor HLA type was relevant to the analysis, because carriage of CMV infection together with the matching HLA type was indicated by public TCR beta signatures. Results the study describes overall, beyond this receptor: The ex vivo response was dominated by HLA-C-restricted CMV-specific TCR beta clonotypes, which also provided the single most frequent clonotype in two of eight donors. In both this cohort and an independent cohort of 350 or so donors, the cumulative frequency of public TCR beta family members distinguished carriers of CMV infection plus the relevant HLA type.

This clonotype was detected only a few times. Its antigen is unknown. No much larger clone exists at a distance of one base, and base qualities are not known. Sequencing was carried out with an Illumina HiSeq 1500. TCRdb reran the public reads through fastp at Q25 and MiXCR, keeping productive beta chains. All rows with the same CDR3 protein become a single entry with the most common DNA and genes. This sample comprises about 460,000 distinct CDR3 sequences, about 10% of them detected only once. The top ten clonotypes cover about 10% of the sample. Looking up the germline V gene (reference sequence) yields CDR1 MNHNY and CDR2 SVGAGI. CDR3 length: 15 amino acids, cysteine to phenylalanine. CDR3 DNA is the only sequence kept; it has 45 bases, read in frame from the first base. Trimming leaves V shorter by 2 bases and J shorter by 0 bases, with the junction holding 3 bases beyond the gene matches.

The sample was PBMCs. This receptor was obtained from a human donor in good health (CMV status not recorded). Some clones in this sample may be carry-over from other donors' samples. The chain uses TRBV6-6 and TRBJ1-1, and 7 bases in between align with TRBD1. The nucleotide sequence is TGTGCCAGCAGTTACGAAGGGGGCGTGAACACTGAAGCTTTCTTT. Translated, it gives CASSYEGGVNTEAFF.